This TCR beta chain appears in the sequencing data of a study of response to subunit inactivated influenza vaccine. Findings and caveats of the study: Authors suggested each seasonal flu vaccination may recruit only limited numbers of new T cells.

This clonotype occurred many times. What it binds is unknown. TCRdb reanalysed the RT-PCR reads using MiXCR and keeps one entry per CDR3 protein. The sample comprises more than 450,000 distinct CDR3 sequences, approximately 12% of which are singletons, and 10% rests with the top ten. The CDR3 totals 16 residues. V lost 6 bases and J lost 0, with 15 bases in between. This receptor was identified in a man aged 45-60 years who received an inactivated influenza vaccine. J is TRBJ2-4 and V is TRBV12-3 or TRBV12-4; D unclear. Specimen: PBMCs from blood, collected on the day of vaccination. CDR3 region: CASSPRGGIAKNIQYF. The CDR3 DNA reads TGTGCCAGCAGCCCCCGAGGCGGAATAGCCAAAAACATTCAGTACTTC.